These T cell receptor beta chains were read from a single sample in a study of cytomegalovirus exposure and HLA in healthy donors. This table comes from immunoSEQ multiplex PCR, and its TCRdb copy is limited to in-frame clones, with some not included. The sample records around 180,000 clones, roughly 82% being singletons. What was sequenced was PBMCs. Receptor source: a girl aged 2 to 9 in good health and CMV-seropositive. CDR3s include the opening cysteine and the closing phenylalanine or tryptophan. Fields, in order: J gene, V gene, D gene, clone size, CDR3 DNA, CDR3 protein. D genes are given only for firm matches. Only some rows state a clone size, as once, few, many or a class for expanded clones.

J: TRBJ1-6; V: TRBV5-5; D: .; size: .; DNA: TGTGCCAGCAGCTCCGTCGGGGATTCACCCCTCCACTTT; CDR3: CASSSVGDSPLHF
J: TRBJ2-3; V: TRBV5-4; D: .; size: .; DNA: TGTGCCAGCAGCCCGAAGGTGGGGGGTTCAGATACGCAGTATTTT; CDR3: CASSPKVGGSDTQYF
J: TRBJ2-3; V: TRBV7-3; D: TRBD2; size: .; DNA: TGTGCCAGCAGCTTAACTGAGCGGGGGGGCACAGATACGCAGTATTTT; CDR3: CASSLTERGGTDTQYF
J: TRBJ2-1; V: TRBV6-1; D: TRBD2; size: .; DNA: TGTGCCAGCAGTGGATTAGCGGGAGTCTACAATGAGCAGTTCTTC; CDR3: CASSGLAGVYNEQFF
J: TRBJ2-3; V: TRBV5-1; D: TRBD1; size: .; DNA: TGCGCCAGCAGCTTGTTCCTACAGGGGGATAAAGGAGATACGCAGTATTTT; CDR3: CASSLFLQGDKGDTQYF
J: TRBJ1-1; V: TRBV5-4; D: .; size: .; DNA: TGTGCCAGCAGCTTCAGTATTATGGAGACTGAAGCTTTCTTT; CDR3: CASSFSIMETEAFF
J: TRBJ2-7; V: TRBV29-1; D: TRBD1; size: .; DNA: TGCAGCGTGGGGGACAGGACCTACGAGCAGTACTTC; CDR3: CSVGDRTYEQYF
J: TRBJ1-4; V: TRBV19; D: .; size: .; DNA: TGTGCCAGTAGTATAGATCGGGAGGGGGAAGAAAAACTGTTTTTT; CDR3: CASSIDREGEEKLFF
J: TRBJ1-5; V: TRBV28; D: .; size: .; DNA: TGTGCCAGCAGTTTACCCGGTAGAGGATACAATCAGCCCCAGCATTTT; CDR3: CASSLPGRGYNQPQHF
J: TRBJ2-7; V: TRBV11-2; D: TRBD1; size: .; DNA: TGTGCCAGCAGCCCGACAGGGGGCTACGAGCAGTACTTC; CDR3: CASSPTGGYEQYF
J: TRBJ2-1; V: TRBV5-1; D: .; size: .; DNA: TGCGCCAGCAGCCTAACCTACGGGGGGCGGGTTGAGCAGTTCTTC; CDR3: CASSLTYGGRVEQFF
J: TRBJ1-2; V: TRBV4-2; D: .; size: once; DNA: TGTGCCAGCAGCCAAGATCTTAAAGGCGGCTATGGCTACACCTTC; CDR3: CASSQDLKGGYGYTF
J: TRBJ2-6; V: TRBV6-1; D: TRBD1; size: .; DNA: TGTGCCAGCAGTGAAGATAGGGGGCCCTCATCATCTGGGGCCAACGTCCTGACTTTC; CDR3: CASSEDRGPSSSGANVLTF
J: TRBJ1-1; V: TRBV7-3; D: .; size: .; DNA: TGTGCCAGCAAGGGGGGGGGCGACACTGAAGCTTTCTTT; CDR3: CASKGGGDTEAFF
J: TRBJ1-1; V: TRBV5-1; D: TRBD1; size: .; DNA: TGCGCCAGCAGCTTGGGGTGGGGACAGGGATCTGAAGCTTTCTTT; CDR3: CASSLGWGQGSEAFF
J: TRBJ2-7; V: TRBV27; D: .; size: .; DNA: TGTGCTGTTGGCTCCTGGACTGGTTCCTACGAGCAGTACTTC; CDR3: CAVGSWTGSYEQYF
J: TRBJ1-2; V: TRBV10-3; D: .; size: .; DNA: TGTGCCATCACTGGACAGAACTATGGCTACACCTTC; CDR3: CAITGQNYGYTF
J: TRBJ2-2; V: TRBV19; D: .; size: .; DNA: TGTGCCAGTAGGGGGGAGGACGGGACAGTCTTTACCGGGGAGCTGTTTTTT; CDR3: CASRGEDGTVFTGELFF
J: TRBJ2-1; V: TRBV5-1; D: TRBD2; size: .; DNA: TGCGCCAGCAGCTCCGCCGGGTTAGCGGGAGGGTGGCAGTTCTTC; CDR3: CASSSAGLAGGWQFF
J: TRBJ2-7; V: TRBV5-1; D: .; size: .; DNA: TGCGCCAGCAGCAGGGGCGGGACAGAAAACTACGAGCAGTACTTC; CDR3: CASSRGGTENYEQYF
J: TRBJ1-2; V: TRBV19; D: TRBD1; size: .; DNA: TGTGCCAGTAGCCAAGGACAGGGAAGATTTCCTGGCTACACCTTC; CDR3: CASSQGQGRFPGYTF
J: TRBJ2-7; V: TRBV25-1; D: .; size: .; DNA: TGTGCCAGCAGTGACAAAGGAGGCTCCTACGAGCAGTACTTC; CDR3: CASSDKGGSYEQYF
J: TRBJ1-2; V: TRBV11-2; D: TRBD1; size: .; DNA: TGTGCCAGCAGCTCGACAGGGGACTATGGCTACACCTTC; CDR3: CASSSTGDYGYTF
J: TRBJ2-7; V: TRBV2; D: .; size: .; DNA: TGTGCCAGCAGTGATTATATCTACGAGCAGTACTTC; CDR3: CASSDYIYEQYF
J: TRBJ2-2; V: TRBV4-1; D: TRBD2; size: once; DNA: TGCGCCAGCAGCCAAGATCGAAAGGCTAGCGGGAGGTATTACACCGGGGAGCTGTTTTTT; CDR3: CASSQDRKASGRYYTGELFF
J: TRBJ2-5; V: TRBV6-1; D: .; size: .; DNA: TGTGCCAGCAGTGTATCCGGGATCCAGGAGACCCAGTACTTC; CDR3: CASSVSGIQETQYF
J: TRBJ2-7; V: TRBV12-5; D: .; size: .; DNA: TGTGCTAGTGGTTTGGGGCCTTATGTAACAACCTACGAGCAGTACTTC; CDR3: CASGLGPYVTTYEQYF
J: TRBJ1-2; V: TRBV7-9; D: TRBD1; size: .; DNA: TGTGCCAGCAGCTTTCCAATTAGGACAGGGCGCGGTAGTAACTATGGCTACACCTTC; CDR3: CASSFPIRTGRGSNYGYTF
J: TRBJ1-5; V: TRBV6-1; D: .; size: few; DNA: TGTGCCAGCCACGACAGGCCAAATCAGCCCCAGCATTTT; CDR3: CASHDRPNQPQHF
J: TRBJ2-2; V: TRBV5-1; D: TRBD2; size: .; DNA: TGCGCCAGCAGTCGGACTAGCATCGGGGAGCTGTTTTTT; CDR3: CASSRTSIGELFF
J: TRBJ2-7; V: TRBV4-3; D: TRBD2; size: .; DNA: TGCGCCAGCAGCCAAACAGCGGGGTCGGTCTACGAGCAGTACTTC; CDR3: CASSQTAGSVYEQYF
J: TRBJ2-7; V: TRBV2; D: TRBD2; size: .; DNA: TGTGCCAGCAATCGACTAGCGGGAGGTTCTACCTACGAGCAGTACTTC; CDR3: CASNRLAGGSTYEQYF
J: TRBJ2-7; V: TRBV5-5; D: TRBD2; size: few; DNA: TGTGCCAGCAGCCATACATGGACTAGCGGGAGAAAGAGCGAGCAGTACTTC; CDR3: CASSHTWTSGRKSEQYF
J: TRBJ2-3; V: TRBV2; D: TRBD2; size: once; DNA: TGTGCCAGCAGCGTGACTAGCGGGAGGAACACAGATACGCAGTATTTT; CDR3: CASSVTSGRNTDTQYF
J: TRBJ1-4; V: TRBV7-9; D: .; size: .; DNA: TGTGCCAGCAGCTTAGAGAGGGTTACTAATGAAAAACTGTTTTTT; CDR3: CASSLERVTNEKLFF
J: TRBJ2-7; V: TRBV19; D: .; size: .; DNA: TGTGCCAGTAAGAGTACAGGGACCTACGAGCAGTACTTC; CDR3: CASKSTGTYEQYF
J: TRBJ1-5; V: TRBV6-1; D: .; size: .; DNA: TGTGCCAGCAGTGGACAGCCTGCTAATCAGCCCCAGCATTTT; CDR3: CASSGQPANQPQHF
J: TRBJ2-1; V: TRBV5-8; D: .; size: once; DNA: TGTGCCAGCAGCTTGGCCGGGGGATCGCGCTCCTACAATGAGCAGTTCTTC; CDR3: CASSLAGGSRSYNEQFF
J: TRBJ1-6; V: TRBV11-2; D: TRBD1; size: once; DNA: TGTGCCAGCAACGACAGGGCTGTGGGTTCACCCCTCCACTTT; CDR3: CASNDRAVGSPLHF
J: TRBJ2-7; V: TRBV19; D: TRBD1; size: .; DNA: TGTGCCAGTAGTACAAGGCGGGACAGGGTGCCCTACGAGCAGTACTTC; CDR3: CASSTRRDRVPYEQYF
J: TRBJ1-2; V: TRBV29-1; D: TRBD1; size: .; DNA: TGCAGCGTGACCCGGGACAGGTCCGTAGACACCTTC; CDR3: CSVTRDRSVDTF
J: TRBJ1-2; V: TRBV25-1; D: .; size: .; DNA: TGTGCCAGCACCCCGGGGGTGGGGTTTGGCTACACCTTC; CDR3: CASTPGVGFGYTF
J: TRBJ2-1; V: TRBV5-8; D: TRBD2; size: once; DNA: TGTGCCAGCAGCGTCCTCCCCAGCGGGGGGTACAATGAGCAGTTCTTC; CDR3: CASSVLPSGGYNEQFF
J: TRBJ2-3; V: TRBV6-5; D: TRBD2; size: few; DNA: TGTGCCAGCAGCCTTGGGGGGGTATCGACAGATACGCAGTATTTT; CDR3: CASSLGGVSTDTQYF
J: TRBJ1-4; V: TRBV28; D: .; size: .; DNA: TGTGCCAGCAGTCCGACAGCTGCAACTAATGAAAAACTGTTTTTT; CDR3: CASSPTAATNEKLFF
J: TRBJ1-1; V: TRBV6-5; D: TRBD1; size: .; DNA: TGTGCCAGCAGACGGACAGGGGGCCAGTCTGAAGCTTTCTTT; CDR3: CASRRTGGQSEAFF
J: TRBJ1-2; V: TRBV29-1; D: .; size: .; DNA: TGCAGCGTTGAAGATAAAGGCAAGGGGTATGGCTACACCTTC; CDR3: CSVEDKGKGYGYTF
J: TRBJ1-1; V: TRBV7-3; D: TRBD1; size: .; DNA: TGTGCCAGCAGCTTATTACCGGGGACAGGACCGAACACTGAAGCTTTCTTT; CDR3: CASSLLPGTGPNTEAFF
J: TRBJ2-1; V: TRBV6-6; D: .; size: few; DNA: TGTGCCAGCAGCCCTTGGGCGGGGGGACAGGGTGAGCAGTTCTTC; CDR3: CASSPWAGGQGEQFF
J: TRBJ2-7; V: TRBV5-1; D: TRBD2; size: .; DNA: TGCGCCAGCAGCTTGGACCCGGCGGGACTAGATGACGAGCAGTACTTC; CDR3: CASSLDPAGLDDEQYF
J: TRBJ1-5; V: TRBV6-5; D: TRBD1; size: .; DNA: TGTGCCAGCAGTCTGGGACAGGGAGGGCAGCCCCAGCATTTT; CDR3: CASSLGQGGQPQHF
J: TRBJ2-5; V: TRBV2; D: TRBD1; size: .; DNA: TGTGCCAGCAGTGCGGGCAGGGGGCGAGAGACCCAGTACTTC; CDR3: CASSAGRGRETQYF
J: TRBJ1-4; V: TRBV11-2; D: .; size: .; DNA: TGTGCCAGCGCTAGAGCGGGGTTGGGGGAAAAACTGTTTTTT; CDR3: CASARAGLGEKLFF
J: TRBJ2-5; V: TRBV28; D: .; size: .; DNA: TGTGCCAGCAGTTCCCCGTGGAGTTCGACGGAGACCCAGTACTTC; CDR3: CASSSPWSSTETQYF
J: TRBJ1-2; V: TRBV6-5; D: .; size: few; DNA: TGTGCCAGCAGTTACTCGAAGGGCACAGGCGATGGCTACACCTTC; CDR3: CASSYSKGTGDGYTF
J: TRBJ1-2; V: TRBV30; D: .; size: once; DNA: TGTGCCTGGAGTGTAGGCAGGATGAACTATGGCTACACCTTC; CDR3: CAWSVGRMNYGYTF